These 13 T cell receptor beta chains share one sample of origin, sequenced in a study of regulatory T cells in long-lasting Graves disease. Construction of TCR beta libraries relied on iRepertoire HTBI primers and on Arm-PCR targeting CDR3 regions. TCRdb ran MiXCR on the multiplex PCR reads and lists one entry per CDR3 protein. Of about 660,000 distinct CDR3 sequences in the sample, approximately 31% were seen once. Time point in this sample: persistent/refractory GD, antithyroid drugs over 5 years with positive TRAb. Following extraction of RNA from PBMCs, that RNA was used to make the TCR library. Source: peripheral blood mononuclear cells (PBMCs), taken when the disease was refractory, from a patient treated with antithyroid drugs. The receptor set was obtained from a female donor with Graves disease.

This clonotype was seen a handful of times. The chain links TRBV11-2 to TRBJ2-7; D unclear. Germline CDR1 and CDR2: SGHAT and FQNNGV. Trimming cost V 5 bases and J 5 bases, with 10 bases left between them. The CDR3 consists of 12 residues. CDR3 residues: CASSLRRDEQYF. As DNA, the CDR3 is TGTGCCAGCAGCCTCCGCCGGGACGAGCAGTACTTC. Using reference TRBV11-2 and TRBJ2-7 for the parts outside the CDR3, the full variable domain is EAGVAQSPRYKIIEKRQSVAFWCNPISGHATLYWYQQILGQGPKLLIQFQNNGVVDDSQLPKDRFSAERLKGVDSTLKIQPAKLEDSAVYLCASSLRRDEQYFGPGTRLTVT.

The rearrangement links TRBV10-3 to TRBJ1-5; D is unclear. This CDR3 has 14 amino acids. Trimming left V 1 base short and J 2 bases short, with 6 bases between. The germline gives CDR1 ENHRY, CDR2 SYGVKD. The CDR3 spells CAISEFPRNQPQHF. DNA of the CDR3: TGTGCCATCAGTGAGTTCCCCCGCAATCAGCCCCAGCATTTT.

This clonotype was detected only once. The chain links TRBV5-4 to TRBJ2-5, with 14 bases that match TRBD2. CDR3 size: 18 residues. Per germline, CDR1 SGHNT and CDR2 YYREEE (reference sequence). V shed 4 bases, J shed 5 bases, and the junction held 13 bases outside the gene matches. CDR3 DNA sequence: TGTGCCAGCAGCCCTCCGCCGGGACTAGCGGGGGAGACGGAGACCCAGTACTTC. Its protein product is CASSPPPGLAGETETQYF.

The chain has TRBV30 and TRBJ1-2; 8 bases match TRBD1. J was trimmed by 3 bases and V by 8 bases; bases with no gene match: 8. This CDR3 has 13 amino acids. The germline gives CDR1 GTSNPN, CDR2 SVGIG (reference sequence). The CDR3, as DNA: TGTGCCAGCACAGGGGGAGGCGACTATGGCTACACCTTC. Translated: CASTGGGDYGYTF.

The chain recombines TRBV5-1 with TRBJ1-2, with D possibly matching TRBD1 (5 bases). The CDR3 has 15 residues. Germline V gene data show CDR1 as SGHRS and CDR2 as YFSETQ. Trimming removed 4 bases at V and 0 bases at J, with 13 bases between. The CDR3 nucleotides read TGCGCCAGCAGCCCCGGGACGGTTTCTAACTATGGCTACACCTTC. This gives the protein CASSPGTVSNYGYTF.

V gene TRBV30 combines with J gene TRBJ1-2; D is uncertain. Germline V gives CDR1 GTSNPN, CDR2 SVGIG (reference sequence). Trimming removed 5 bases at V and 7 bases at J, with 20 bases between. There are 14 residues in the CDR3. The CDR3 sequence is CAWQPRFPKTGYTF. The CDR3 DNA sequence: TGTGCCTGGCAACCCCGGTTCCCAAAGACTGGCTACACCTTC. The full variable domain, its missing parts supplied by reference TRBV30 and TRBJ1-2, is SQTIHQWPATLVQPVGSPLSLECTVEGTSNPNLYWYRQAAGRGLQLLFYSVGIGQISSEVPQNLSASRPQDRQFILSSKKLLLSDSGFYLCAWQPRFPKTGYTFGSGTRLTVV.

This clonotype was picked up a small number of times. The chain recombines TRBV24-1 with TRBJ2-2; 13 bases match TRBD2. Germline CDR1 reads KGHDR; CDR2 reads SFDVKD. The J segment lost 5 bases and the V segment lost 10 bases, leaving 9 bases of the junction unmatched. The CDR3 is 16 residues long. The CDR3 is CATGTSGDRTTGELFF. The CDR3 nucleotides read TGTGCCACGGGGACTAGCGGGGATAGAACGACCGGGGAGCTGTTTTTT.

The J gene is TRBJ2-7, the V gene TRBV6-2 or TRBV6-3; D gene ambiguous. Germline V gene data show CDR1 as MNHEY and CDR2 as SVGEGT. There are 14 residues in the CDR3. V shed 4 bases and J shed 1 base, with 11 bases lying between them. CDR3 nucleotides: TGTGCCAGCAGTTTTTTCTGGGGTTCCTACGAGCAGTACTTC. This sequence encodes CASSFFWGSYEQYF.

This clonotype was seen a few times. The rearrangement joins TRBV4-1 to TRBJ1-5, with D unclear. The germline CDR1 and CDR2 sequences are MGHRA and YSYEKL. V was clipped by 1 base and J by 4 bases, with 8 bases between them. There are 14 residues in the CDR3. Written as DNA, the CDR3 is TGCGCCAGCAGCCAAGTTATGTTTAATCAGCCCCAGCATTTT. Amino acids: CASSQVMFNQPQHF.

This clonotype was counted a few times. V usage is TRBV7-9 and J usage is TRBJ1-2; the D is unclear. Trimming stripped 6 bases from V and 4 bases from J, with 21 bases between. Germline lookup yields CDR1 SEHNR and CDR2 FQNEAQ (reference sequence). The length of the CDR3 is 16 residues. As DNA, the CDR3 is TGTGCCAGCAGTCCCACCTCCCTAGATTTCGGCTATGGCTACACCTTC. Translated, it gives CASSPTSLDFGYGYTF.

The chain joins TRBV12-3 or TRBV12-4 to TRBJ1-5, with D tentatively TRBD1 (6 bases). The CDR3 is 15 amino acids. Trimming took 4 bases from V and 0 from J, leaving 10 bases between them. DNA of the CDR3: TGTGCCAGCAGTTCCCGACAGGCTAGCAATCAGCCCCAGCATTTT. This translates into CASSSRQASNQPQHF.

J is TRBJ2-7 and V is TRBV12-3 or TRBV12-4; D is ambiguous. The length of the CDR3 is 14 residues. V was cut by 6 bases and J by 0 bases, with 12 bases left in between. For the CDR3, the DNA is TGTGCCAGCAGCGTCGGACGGGCCTCCTACGAGCAGTACTTC. Translation gives CASSVGRASYEQYF.

The sample holds a few counts of this clonotype. The chain uses TRBV5-4 and TRBJ2-5, with 14 bases matching TRBD2. The CDR3 is made up of 17 amino acids. The V segment lost 5 bases and the J segment 2 bases; nucleotides outside the gene matches: 8. Per germline, CDR1 SGHNT and CDR2 YYREEE (reference sequence). CDR3 DNA sequence: TGTGCCAGCAGTGGGGGGACTAGCGGGAGTACACAAGAGACCCAGTACTTC. Residues: CASSGGTSGSTQETQYF.